This is a list of T cell receptor beta chains from one sample in a study of T-cell reconstitution after alpha-beta-depleted transplantation in children. TCRdb re-derived calls from the PCR reads in MiXCR, one entry per CDR3 protein. The repertoire holds 90,000 to 130,000 distinct CDR3 sequences, with about 9.3% as singletons. The specimen was PBMCs from the stem cell graft donor, collected from the stem cell graft. Every receptor here comes from a human donor who donated a stem cell graft to a child with acute lymphoblastic leukemia. The CDR3 runs from the conserved cysteine through the conserved F or W. A D gene is named only where the DNA matches it firmly. Expanded clones are given a class, and other clones once, few, many or no size at all.

v_gene: TRBV6-5; j_gene: TRBJ2-3; abundance: many; d_gene: TRBD2; CDR3nt: TGTGCCAGCAGGGGTACTAGCGGGGGTCAGGATACGCAGTATTTT; CDR3aa: CASRGTSGGQDTQYF
v_gene: TRBV12-3/TRBV12-4; j_gene: TRBJ1-4; abundance: many; d_gene: .; CDR3nt: TGTGCCAGCAATCAGGGGTCCTCCGAAAAACTGTTTTTT; CDR3aa: CASNQGSSEKLFF
v_gene: TRBV20-1; j_gene: TRBJ2-1; abundance: many; d_gene: .; CDR3nt: TGCAGTGCTAAAGCCCTACAGGGTAGCTCCTACAATGAGCAGTTCTTC; CDR3aa: CSAKALQGSSYNEQFF
v_gene: TRBV7-2; j_gene: TRBJ1-2; abundance: many; d_gene: TRBD1; CDR3nt: TGTGCCAGCAGCCCGCGGACAGGGCGAGAACCCGCCTTC; CDR3aa: CASSPRTGREPAF
v_gene: TRBV5-1; j_gene: TRBJ2-7; abundance: many; d_gene: .; CDR3nt: TGCGCCAGCAGCCCCGGGAGCTTGGATAAATCCTACGAGCAGTACTTC; CDR3aa: CASSPGSLDKSYEQYF
v_gene: TRBV27; j_gene: TRBJ1-1; abundance: many; d_gene: .; CDR3nt: TGTGCCAGCAGTTACCAGAAGAGCGGGCCGAACACTGAAGCTTTCTTT; CDR3aa: CASSYQKSGPNTEAFF
v_gene: TRBV12-3/TRBV12-4; j_gene: TRBJ2-2; abundance: many; d_gene: TRBD1; CDR3nt: TGTGCCAGCCGGGGGACAGGGGCGTCCGCCGGGGAGCTGTTTTTT; CDR3aa: CASRGTGASAGELFF
v_gene: TRBV12-3/TRBV12-4; j_gene: TRBJ1-2; abundance: many; d_gene: TRBD1; CDR3nt: TGTGCCAGCAGACCCGGGACAGGAGGGAACTATCGCTACACCTTC; CDR3aa: CASRPGTGGNYRYTF
v_gene: TRBV27; j_gene: TRBJ2-7; abundance: few; d_gene: .; CDR3nt: TGTGCCAGCAGTGAGGGAGCCTGGAAGCAGTACTTC; CDR3aa: CASSEGAWKQYF
v_gene: TRBV12-3/TRBV12-4; j_gene: TRBJ2-5; abundance: many; d_gene: TRBD2; CDR3nt: TGTGCCAGCAGTGACGGGACTAGAGATAAGTTC; CDR3aa: CASSDGTRDKF
v_gene: TRBV28; j_gene: TRBJ2-7; abundance: few; d_gene: .; CDR3nt: TGTGCCAGCAGTTTAATAATTGGTGGGAACGAGCAGTACTTC; CDR3aa: CASSLIIGGNEQYF
v_gene: TRBV5-6; j_gene: TRBJ2-3; abundance: many; d_gene: .; CDR3nt: TGTGCCAGCAGCTTAGCCGCAGATACGCAGTATTTT; CDR3aa: CASSLAADTQYF
v_gene: TRBV28; j_gene: TRBJ1-5; abundance: .; d_gene: TRBD1; CDR3nt: TGTGCCAGCACCGGGGGACAGGGGCATCAGCCCCAGCATTTT; CDR3aa: CASTGGQGHQPQHF
v_gene: TRBV4-1; j_gene: TRBJ2-1; abundance: many; d_gene: TRBD2; CDR3nt: TGCGCCAGCAGCCCTGGGACTAGCAGCTACAATGAGCAGTTCTTC; CDR3aa: CASSPGTSSYNEQFF
v_gene: TRBV11-3; j_gene: TRBJ2-7; abundance: .; d_gene: TRBD1; CDR3nt: TGTGCCAGCAGCTCCCGACAGGGTAAAATTTACTTC; CDR3aa: CASSSRQGKIYF
v_gene: TRBV12-3/TRBV12-4; j_gene: TRBJ2-2; abundance: many; d_gene: .; CDR3nt: TGTGCCAGCAGACGGGACGCTGGGGGGGAGCTGTTTTTT; CDR3aa: CASRRDAGGELFF
v_gene: TRBV9; j_gene: TRBJ1-6; abundance: many; d_gene: .; CDR3nt: TGTGCCAGCAGCGATGAGAGGGGGGTTTCACCCCTCCACTTT; CDR3aa: CASSDERGVSPLHF
v_gene: TRBV12-3/TRBV12-4; j_gene: TRBJ1-5; abundance: many; d_gene: .; CDR3nt: TGTGCCAGCAGCCTAATGGGTTTTATAAGGAATCAGCCCCAGCATTTT; CDR3aa: CASSLMGFIRNQPQHF
v_gene: TRBV20-1; j_gene: TRBJ1-3; abundance: many; d_gene: .; CDR3nt: TGCAGTACCCGGGGGGGCGATGGAAACACCATATATTTT; CDR3aa: CSTRGGDGNTIYF
v_gene: TRBV4-2; j_gene: TRBJ2-1; abundance: many; d_gene: .; CDR3nt: TGTGCCAGCAGCCAAGAAGGCAGCGGCGGGTACAATGAGCAGTTCTTC; CDR3aa: CASSQEGSGGYNEQFF
v_gene: TRBV10-3; j_gene: TRBJ1-6; abundance: many; d_gene: TRBD1; CDR3nt: TGTGCCATCAGCCATAGAACGGACAGGGACGATTCACCCCTCCACTTT; CDR3aa: CAISHRTDRDDSPLHF
v_gene: TRBV12-3/TRBV12-4; j_gene: TRBJ1-2; abundance: many; d_gene: .; CDR3nt: TGTGCCAGCAGAAAGACAGATAACTATGGCTACACCTTC; CDR3aa: CASRKTDNYGYTF
v_gene: TRBV6-1; j_gene: TRBJ1-1; abundance: many; d_gene: .; CDR3nt: TGTGCCAGCAGTGTTTTGCCGAGGGCTGAAGCTTTCTTT; CDR3aa: CASSVLPRAEAFF
v_gene: TRBV19; j_gene: TRBJ2-7; abundance: many; d_gene: .; CDR3nt: TGTGCCAGTAGTATTCAGGCGGCAAGCGAGCAGTACTTC; CDR3aa: CASSIQAASEQYF
v_gene: TRBV6-1; j_gene: TRBJ2-5; abundance: many; d_gene: .; CDR3nt: TGTGCCAGCAGCCCGGGACACCTCCAAGAGACCCAGTACTTC; CDR3aa: CASSPGHLQETQYF
v_gene: TRBV21-1; j_gene: TRBJ1-2; abundance: many; d_gene: .; CDR3nt: TGTGCCAGCAGAGGGCAGAACTATGGCTACACCTTC; CDR3aa: CASRGQNYGYTF
v_gene: TRBV7-2; j_gene: TRBJ2-3; abundance: many; d_gene: .; CDR3nt: TGTGCCAGCAGCTTAGAAGCTACTGTCCACACAGATACGCAGTATTTT; CDR3aa: CASSLEATVHTDTQYF
v_gene: TRBV5-1; j_gene: TRBJ2-1; abundance: many; d_gene: .; CDR3nt: TGCGCCAGCAGCTTGGCCGCAGGGTCTCGGAAGTTCTTC; CDR3aa: CASSLAAGSRKFF
v_gene: TRBV5-1; j_gene: TRBJ2-1; abundance: many; d_gene: .; CDR3nt: TGCGCCAGTAGCCCATCTAGCCTAATGCACAATGAGCAGTTCTTC; CDR3aa: CASSPSSLMHNEQFF
v_gene: TRBV5-5; j_gene: TRBJ2-4; abundance: many; d_gene: .; CDR3nt: TGTGCCAGCAGCTTGGACCTTTTAATCAGAGCCAAAAACATTCAGTACTTC; CDR3aa: CASSLDLLIRAKNIQYF
v_gene: TRBV12-3/TRBV12-4; j_gene: TRBJ1-2; abundance: many; d_gene: TRBD1; CDR3nt: TGTGCCAGCAGTGATAGGACAGGGGGCGCTTATGGCTACACCTTC; CDR3aa: CASSDRTGGAYGYTF
v_gene: TRBV29-1; j_gene: TRBJ2-5; abundance: many; d_gene: .; CDR3nt: TGCAGCGTTGTCTGGCTGGTCCAGTACTTC; CDR3aa: CSVVWLVQYF
v_gene: TRBV12-3/TRBV12-4; j_gene: TRBJ2-2; abundance: many; d_gene: .; CDR3nt: TGTGCCAGCAGTTTCCCCAGGGAGTTGGGTACCGGGGAGCTGTTTTTT; CDR3aa: CASSFPRELGTGELFF
v_gene: TRBV28; j_gene: TRBJ2-7; abundance: many; d_gene: .; CDR3nt: TGTGCCAGCAGGCCGATGGGTCGGACCCGGAGCTCCTACGAGCAGTACTTC; CDR3aa: CASRPMGRTRSSYEQYF